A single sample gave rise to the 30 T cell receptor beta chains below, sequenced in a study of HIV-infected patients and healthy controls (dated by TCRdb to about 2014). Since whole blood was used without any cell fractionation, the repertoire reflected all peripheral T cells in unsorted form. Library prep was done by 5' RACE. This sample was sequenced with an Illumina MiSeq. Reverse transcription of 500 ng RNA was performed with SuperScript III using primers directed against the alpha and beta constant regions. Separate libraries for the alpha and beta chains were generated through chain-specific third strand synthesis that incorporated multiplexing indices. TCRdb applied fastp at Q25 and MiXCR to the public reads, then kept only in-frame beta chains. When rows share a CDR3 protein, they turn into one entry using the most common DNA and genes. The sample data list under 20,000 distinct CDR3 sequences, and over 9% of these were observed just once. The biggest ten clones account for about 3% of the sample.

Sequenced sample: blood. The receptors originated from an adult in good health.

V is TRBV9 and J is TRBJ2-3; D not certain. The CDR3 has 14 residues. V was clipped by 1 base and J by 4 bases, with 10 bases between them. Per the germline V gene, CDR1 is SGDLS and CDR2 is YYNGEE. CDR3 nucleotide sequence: TGTGCCAGCAGCGTAATGGGTTCCTCAGATACGCAGTATTTT. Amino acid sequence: CASSVMGSSDTQYF.

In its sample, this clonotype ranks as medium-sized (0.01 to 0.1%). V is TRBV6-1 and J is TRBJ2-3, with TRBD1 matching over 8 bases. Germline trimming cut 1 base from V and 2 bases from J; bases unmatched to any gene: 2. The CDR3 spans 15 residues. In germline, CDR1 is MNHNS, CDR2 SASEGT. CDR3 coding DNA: TGTGCCAGCAGTGAAGGGACAGGGCACACAGATACGCAGTATTTT. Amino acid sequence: CASSEGTGHTDTQYF.

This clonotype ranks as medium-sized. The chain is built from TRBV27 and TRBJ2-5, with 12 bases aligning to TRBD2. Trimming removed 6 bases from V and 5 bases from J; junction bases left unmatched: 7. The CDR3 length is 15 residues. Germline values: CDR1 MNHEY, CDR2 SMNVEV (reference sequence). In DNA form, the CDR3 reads TGTGCCAGCAGCATGACTAGCGGGAGATATGAGACCCAGTACTTC. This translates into CASSMTSGRYETQYF.

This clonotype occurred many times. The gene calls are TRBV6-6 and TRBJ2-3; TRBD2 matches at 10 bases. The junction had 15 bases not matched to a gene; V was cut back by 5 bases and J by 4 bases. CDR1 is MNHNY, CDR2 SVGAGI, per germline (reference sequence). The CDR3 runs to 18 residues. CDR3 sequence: CASSRSSGSQRLADTQYF. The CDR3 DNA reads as TGTGCCAGCAGTCGCTCTAGCGGGAGCCAACGTCTAGCAGATACGCAGTATTTT.

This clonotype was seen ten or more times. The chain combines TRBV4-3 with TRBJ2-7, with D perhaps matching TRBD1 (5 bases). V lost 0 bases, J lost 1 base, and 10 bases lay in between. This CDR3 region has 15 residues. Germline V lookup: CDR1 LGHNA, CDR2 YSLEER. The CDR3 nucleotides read TGCGCCAGCAGCCAAGAAGAAAAGGGGTCCTACGAGCAGTACTTC. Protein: CASSQEEKGSYEQYF.

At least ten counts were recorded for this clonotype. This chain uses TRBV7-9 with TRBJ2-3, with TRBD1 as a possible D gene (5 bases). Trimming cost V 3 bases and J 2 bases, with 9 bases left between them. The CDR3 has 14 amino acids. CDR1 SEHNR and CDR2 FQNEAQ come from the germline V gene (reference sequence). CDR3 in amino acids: CASSFQGYTDTQYF. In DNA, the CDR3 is TGTGCCAGCAGCTTTCAGGGATACACAGATACGCAGTATTTT.

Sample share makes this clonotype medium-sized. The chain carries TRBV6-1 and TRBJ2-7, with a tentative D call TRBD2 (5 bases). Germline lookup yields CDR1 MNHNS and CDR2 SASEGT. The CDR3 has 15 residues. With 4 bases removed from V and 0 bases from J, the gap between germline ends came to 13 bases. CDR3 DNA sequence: TGTGCCAGCAGTGTGGGTGCGGGCAGCTCCTACGAGCAGTACTTC. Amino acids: CASSVGAGSSYEQYF.

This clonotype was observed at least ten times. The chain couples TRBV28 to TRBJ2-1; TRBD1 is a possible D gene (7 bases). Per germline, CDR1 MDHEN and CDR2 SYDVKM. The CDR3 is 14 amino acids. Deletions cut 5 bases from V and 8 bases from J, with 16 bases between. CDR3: CASSPRLRGDEQFF. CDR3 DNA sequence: TGTGCCAGCAGTCCCCGTCTCAGGGGGGATGAGCAGTTCTTC.

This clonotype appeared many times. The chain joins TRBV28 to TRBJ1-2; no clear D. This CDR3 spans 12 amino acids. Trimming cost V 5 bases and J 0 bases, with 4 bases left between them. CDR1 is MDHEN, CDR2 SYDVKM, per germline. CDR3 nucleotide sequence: TGTGCCAGCAGTCCTACTAACTATGGCTACACCTTC. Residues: CASSPTNYGYTF.

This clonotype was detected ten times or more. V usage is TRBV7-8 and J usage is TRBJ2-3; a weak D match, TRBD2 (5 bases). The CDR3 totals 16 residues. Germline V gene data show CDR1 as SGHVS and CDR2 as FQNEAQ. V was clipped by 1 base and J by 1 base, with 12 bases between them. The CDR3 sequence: CASSLVTAARTDTQYF. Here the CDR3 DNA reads TGTGCCAGCAGCTTAGTCACAGCGGCCCGCACAGATACGCAGTATTTT.

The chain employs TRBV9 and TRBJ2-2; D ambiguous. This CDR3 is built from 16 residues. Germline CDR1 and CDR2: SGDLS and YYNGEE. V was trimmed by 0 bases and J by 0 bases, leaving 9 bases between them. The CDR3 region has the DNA TGTGCCAGCAGCGTAGCCTCCCCCGCGAACACCGGGGAGCTGTTTTTT. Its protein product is CASSVASPANTGELFF.

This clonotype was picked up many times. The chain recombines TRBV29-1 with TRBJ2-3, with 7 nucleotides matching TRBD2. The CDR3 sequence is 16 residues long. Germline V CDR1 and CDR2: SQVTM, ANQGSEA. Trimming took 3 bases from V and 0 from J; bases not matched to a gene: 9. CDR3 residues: CSVDGPSGASTDTQYF. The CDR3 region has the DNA TGCAGCGTTGATGGGCCTAGCGGAGCTAGCACAGATACGCAGTATTTT.

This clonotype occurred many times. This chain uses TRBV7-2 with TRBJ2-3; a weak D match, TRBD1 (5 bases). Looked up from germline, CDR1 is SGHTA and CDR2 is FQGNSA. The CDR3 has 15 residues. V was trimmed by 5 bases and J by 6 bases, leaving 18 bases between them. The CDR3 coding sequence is TGTGCCAGCAGCCCCGCTACAGGCGCAGGTGATACGCAGTATTTT. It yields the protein CASSPATGAGDTQYF.

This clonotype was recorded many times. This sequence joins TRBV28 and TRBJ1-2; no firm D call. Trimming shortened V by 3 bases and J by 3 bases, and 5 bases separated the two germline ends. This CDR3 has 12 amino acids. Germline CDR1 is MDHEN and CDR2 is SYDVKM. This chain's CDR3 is CASSFSYYGYTF. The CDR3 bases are TGTGCCAGCAGTTTCAGCTACTATGGCTACACCTTC.

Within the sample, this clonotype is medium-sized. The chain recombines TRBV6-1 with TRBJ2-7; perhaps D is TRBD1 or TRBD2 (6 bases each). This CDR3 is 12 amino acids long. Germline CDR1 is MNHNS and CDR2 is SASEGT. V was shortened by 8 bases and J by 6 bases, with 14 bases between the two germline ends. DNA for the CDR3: TGTGCCAGCGTTTCGGGGGCAGGCGAGCAGTACTTC. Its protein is CASVSGAGEQYF.

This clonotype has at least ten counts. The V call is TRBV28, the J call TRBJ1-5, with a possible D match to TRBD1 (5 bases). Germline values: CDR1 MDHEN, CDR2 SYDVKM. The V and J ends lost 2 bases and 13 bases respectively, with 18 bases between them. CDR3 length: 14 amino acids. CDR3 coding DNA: TGTGCCAGCAGTTTACGACAGCGGAGGAACAATCAGCATTTT. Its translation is CASSLRQRRNNQHF. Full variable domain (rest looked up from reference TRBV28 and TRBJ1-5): DVKVTQSSRYLVKRTGEKVFLECVQDMDHENMFWYRQDPGLGLRLIYFSYDVKMKEKGDIPEGYSVSREKKERFSLILESASTNQTSMYLCASSLRQRRNNQHFGDGTRLSIL.

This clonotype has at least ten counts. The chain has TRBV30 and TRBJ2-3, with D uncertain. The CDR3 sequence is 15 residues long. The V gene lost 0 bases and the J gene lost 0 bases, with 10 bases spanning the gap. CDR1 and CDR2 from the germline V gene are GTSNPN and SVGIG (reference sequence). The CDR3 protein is CAWSVGPTSTDTQYF. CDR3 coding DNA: TGTGCCTGGAGTGTTGGACCAACAAGCACAGATACGCAGTATTTT. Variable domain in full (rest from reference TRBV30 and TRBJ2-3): SQTIHQWPATLVQPVGSPLSLECTVEGTSNPNLYWYRQAAGRGLQLLFYSVGIGQISSEVPQNLSASRPQDRQFILSSKKLLLSDSGFYLCAWSVGPTSTDTQYFGPGTRLTVL.

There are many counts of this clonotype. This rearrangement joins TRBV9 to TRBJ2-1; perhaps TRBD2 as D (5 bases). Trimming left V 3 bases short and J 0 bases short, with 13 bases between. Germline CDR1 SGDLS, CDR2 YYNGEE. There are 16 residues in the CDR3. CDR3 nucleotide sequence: TGTGCCAGCAGCGCCGACTACCCTAGCTCCTACAATGAGCAGTTCTTC. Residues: CASSADYPSSYNEQFF.

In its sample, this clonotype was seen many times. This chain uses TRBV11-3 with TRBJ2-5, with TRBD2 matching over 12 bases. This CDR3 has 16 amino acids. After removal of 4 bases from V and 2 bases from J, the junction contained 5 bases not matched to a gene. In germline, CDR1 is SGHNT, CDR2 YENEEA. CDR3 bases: TGTGCCAGCAGCTCCCGTGGGACTAGCGGGCAAGAGACCCAGTACTTC. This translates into CASSSRGTSGQETQYF. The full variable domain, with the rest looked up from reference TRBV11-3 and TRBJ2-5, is EAGVVQSPRYKIIEKKQPVAFWCNPISGHNTLYWYLQNLGQGPELLIRYENEEAVDDSQLPKDRFSAERLKGVDSTLKIQPAELGDSAVYLCASSSRGTSGQETQYFGPGTRLLVL.

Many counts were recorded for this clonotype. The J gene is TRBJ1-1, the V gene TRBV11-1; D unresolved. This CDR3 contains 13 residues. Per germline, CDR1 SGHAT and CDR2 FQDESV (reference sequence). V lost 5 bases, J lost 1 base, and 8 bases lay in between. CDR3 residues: CASSISGNTEAFF. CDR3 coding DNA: TGTGCCAGCAGCATATCAGGGAACACTGAAGCTTTCTTT.

The CDR3 DNA sequence: TGTGCCTGGAGTGCCCCCCCGTGGGAGGGCATGAACACTGAAGCTTTCTTT. It is translated as CAWSAPPWEGMNTEAFF. V and J are TRBV30 and TRBJ1-1; D not certain. Germline values: CDR1 GTSNPN, CDR2 SVGIG (reference sequence). This CDR3 has 17 amino acids. V lost 1 base to trimming and J lost 0 bases, with 18 bases between them.

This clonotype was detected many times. The CDR3 loop is CASSARDRGTFYNEQFF. The CDR3 bases are TGTGCCAGCAGCGCCCGGGACCGTGGCACTTTCTACAATGAGCAGTTCTTC. The chain combines TRBV9 with TRBJ2-1, with D tentatively TRBD1 or TRBD2 (5 bases each). The ends were cut back, 3 bases at V and 3 bases at J, with 19 bases in the middle. CDR3 size: 17 residues. Per germline, CDR1 SGDLS and CDR2 YYNGEE.

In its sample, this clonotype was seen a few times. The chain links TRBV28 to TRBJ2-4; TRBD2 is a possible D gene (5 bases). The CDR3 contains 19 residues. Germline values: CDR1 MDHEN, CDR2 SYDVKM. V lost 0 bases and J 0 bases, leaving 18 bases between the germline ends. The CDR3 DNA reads TGTGCCAGCAGTTTATGGGGGTTCAAGGAGCGGAAAGCCAAAAACATTCAGTACTTC. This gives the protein CASSLWGFKERKAKNIQYF.

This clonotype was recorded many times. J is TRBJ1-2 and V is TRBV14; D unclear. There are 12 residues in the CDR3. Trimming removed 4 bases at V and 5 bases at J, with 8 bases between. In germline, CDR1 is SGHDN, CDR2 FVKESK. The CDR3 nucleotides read TGTGCCAGCAGCCGATACACGTATGGCTACACCTTC. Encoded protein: CASSRYTYGYTF.

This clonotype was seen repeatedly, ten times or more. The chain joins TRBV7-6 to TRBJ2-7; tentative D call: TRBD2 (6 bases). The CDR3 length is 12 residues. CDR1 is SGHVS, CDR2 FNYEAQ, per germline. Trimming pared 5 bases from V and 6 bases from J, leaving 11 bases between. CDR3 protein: CASSRDSGEQYF. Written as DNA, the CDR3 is TGTGCCAGCAGCCGGGACTCGGGCGAGCAGTACTTC.

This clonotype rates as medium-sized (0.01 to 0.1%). The CDR3 sequence is CASTRAGANVLTF. As DNA, the CDR3 is TGTGCCAGCACCCGGGCTGGGGCCAACGTCCTGACTTTC. V is TRBV7-8 and J is TRBJ2-6, with D hard to call. Per the germline V gene, CDR1 is SGHVS and CDR2 is FQNEAQ. The ends were cut back, 7 bases at V and 2 bases at J, with 6 bases in the middle. This CDR3 spans 13 amino acids.

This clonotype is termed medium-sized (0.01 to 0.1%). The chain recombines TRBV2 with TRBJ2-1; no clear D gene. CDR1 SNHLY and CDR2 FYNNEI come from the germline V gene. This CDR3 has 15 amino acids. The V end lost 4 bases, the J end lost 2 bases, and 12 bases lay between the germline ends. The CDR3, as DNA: TGTGCCAGCAGTGGGGGAACAGATACCTACAATGAGCAGTTCTTC. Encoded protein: CASSGGTDTYNEQFF.

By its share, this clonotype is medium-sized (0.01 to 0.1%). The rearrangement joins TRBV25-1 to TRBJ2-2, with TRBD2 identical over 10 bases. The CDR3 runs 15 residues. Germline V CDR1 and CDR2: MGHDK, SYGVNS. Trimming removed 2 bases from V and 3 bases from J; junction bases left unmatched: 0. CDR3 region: CASSEGLADTGELFF. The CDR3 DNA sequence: TGTGCCAGCAGTGAAGGACTAGCGGACACCGGGGAGCTGTTTTTT.

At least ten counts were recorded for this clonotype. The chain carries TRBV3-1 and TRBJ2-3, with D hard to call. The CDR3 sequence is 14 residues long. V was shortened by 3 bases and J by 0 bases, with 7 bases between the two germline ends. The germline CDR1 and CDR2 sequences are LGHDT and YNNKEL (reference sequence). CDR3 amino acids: CASSHGTSTDTQYF. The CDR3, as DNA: TGTGCCAGCAGCCACGGTACGAGCACAGATACGCAGTATTTT.

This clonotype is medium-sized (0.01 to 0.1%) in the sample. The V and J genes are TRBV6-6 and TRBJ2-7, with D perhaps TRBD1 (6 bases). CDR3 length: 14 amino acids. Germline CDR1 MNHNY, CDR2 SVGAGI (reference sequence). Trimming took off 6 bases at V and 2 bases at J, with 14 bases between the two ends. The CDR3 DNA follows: TGTGCCAGCAGAAACAGGGTCCTTGCCTACGAGCAGTACTTC. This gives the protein CASRNRVLAYEQYF.